This paragraph covers one T cell receptor beta chain sequence. Its antigen is unknown. The data stem from a study of OX40 agonist ivuxolimab in advanced cancers. General study findings and limits: Researchers did not establish what antigens the expanded peripheral T cells target.

Profiling relied on immunoSEQ multiplex PCR, and the TCRdb table lists in-frame clones only, not all of them. The data contain about 79,000 clones, about nine tenths of them seen just once; the ten biggest clones take up roughly 7.4%. The V end was cut by 0 bases, the J end by 6 bases, with 12 bases between. This CDR3 has 15 amino acids. Germline values: CDR1 MGHRA, CDR2 YSYEKL. The J gene is TRBJ1-3, the V gene TRBV4-1; D is perhaps TRBD1 (5 bases). The starting material was CD4+ or CD8+ T cells sorted from blood, obtained in a trial of the OX40 agonist ivuxolimab. The sequence was collected from an adult with an advanced solid tumor such as melanoma, head and neck, liver or kidney cancer. CDR3 sequence reads: CASSQEGTRENTIYF. CDR3 bases: TGCGCCAGCAGCCAAGAAGGGACCCGAGAAAACACCATATATTTT.